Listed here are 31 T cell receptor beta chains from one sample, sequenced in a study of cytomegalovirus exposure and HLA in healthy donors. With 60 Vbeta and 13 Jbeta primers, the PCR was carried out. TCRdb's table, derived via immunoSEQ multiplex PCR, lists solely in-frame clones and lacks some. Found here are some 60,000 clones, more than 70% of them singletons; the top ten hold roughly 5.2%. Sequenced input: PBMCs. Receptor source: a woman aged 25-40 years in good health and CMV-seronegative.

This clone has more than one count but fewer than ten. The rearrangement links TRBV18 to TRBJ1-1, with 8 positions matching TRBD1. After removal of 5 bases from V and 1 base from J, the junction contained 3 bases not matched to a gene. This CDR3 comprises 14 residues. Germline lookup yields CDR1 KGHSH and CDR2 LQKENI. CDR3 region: CASSTGTGNTEAFF. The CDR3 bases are TGTGCCAGCTCAACCGGGACAGGGAACACTGAAGCTTTCTTT.

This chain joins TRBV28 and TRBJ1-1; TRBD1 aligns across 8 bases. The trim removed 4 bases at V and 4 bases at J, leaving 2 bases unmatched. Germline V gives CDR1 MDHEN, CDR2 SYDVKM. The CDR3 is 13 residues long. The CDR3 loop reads CASSYRGFTEAFF. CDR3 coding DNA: TGTGCCAGCAGTTACAGGGGGTTCACTGAAGCTTTCTTT.

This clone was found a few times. In DNA, the CDR3 is TGTGCCAGCAGCCAAGATAGGAGACTAGGAGAGCAGTACTTC. Its translation: CASSQDRRLGEQYF. The chain joins TRBV4-2 to TRBJ2-7; weak D call: TRBD2 (6 bases). Germline-derived CDR1 and CDR2 are LGHNA and YNFKEQ. V lost 0 bases, J lost 7 bases, and 13 bases lay in between. This CDR3 region has 14 residues.

The CDR3 DNA follows: TGTGCCAGCAGCTTTTTTCACACAGATACGCAGTATTTT. Its translation: CASSFFHTDTQYF. V gene TRBV7-6 combines with J gene TRBJ2-3; unclear D gene. V was cut by 3 bases and J by 2 bases, with 6 bases left in between. CDR3 length: 13 residues. Germline-derived CDR1 and CDR2 are SGHVS and FNYEAQ.

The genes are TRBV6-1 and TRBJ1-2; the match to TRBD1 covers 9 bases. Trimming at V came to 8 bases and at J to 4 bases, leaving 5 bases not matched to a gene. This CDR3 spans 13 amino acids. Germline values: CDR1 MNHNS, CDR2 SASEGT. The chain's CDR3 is CASSDRGPYGYTF. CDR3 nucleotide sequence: TGTGCCAGCTCGGACAGGGGACCCTATGGCTACACCTTC.

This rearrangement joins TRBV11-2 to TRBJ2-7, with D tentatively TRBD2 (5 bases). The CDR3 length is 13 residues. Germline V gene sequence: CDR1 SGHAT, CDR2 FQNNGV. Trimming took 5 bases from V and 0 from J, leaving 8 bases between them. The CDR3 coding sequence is TGTGCCAGCAGCGAAGGACTCTCCTACGAGCAGTACGTC. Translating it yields CASSEGLSYEQYV.

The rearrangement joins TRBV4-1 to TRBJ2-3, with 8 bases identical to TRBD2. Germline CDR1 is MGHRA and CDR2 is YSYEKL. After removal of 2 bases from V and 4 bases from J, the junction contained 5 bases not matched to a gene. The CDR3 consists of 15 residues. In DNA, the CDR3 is TGCGCCAGCAGCCAACCGGGACTAGACCCAGATACGCAGTATTTT. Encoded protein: CASSQPGLDPDTQYF.

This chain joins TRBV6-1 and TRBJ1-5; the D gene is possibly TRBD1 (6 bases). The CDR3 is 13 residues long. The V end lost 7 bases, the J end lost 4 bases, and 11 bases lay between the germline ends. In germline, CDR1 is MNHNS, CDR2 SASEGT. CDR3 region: CASKPDRNQPQHF. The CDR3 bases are TGTGCCAGCAAACCGGACAGAAATCAGCCCCAGCATTTT.

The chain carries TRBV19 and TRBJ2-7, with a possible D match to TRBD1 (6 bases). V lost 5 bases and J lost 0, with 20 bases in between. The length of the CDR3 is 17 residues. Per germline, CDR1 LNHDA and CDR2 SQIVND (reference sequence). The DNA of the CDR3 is TGTGCCAGTAGTCCCAAGCCCGGACAGCTCTCCTCCTACGAGCAGTACTTC. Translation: CASSPKPGQLSSYEQYF. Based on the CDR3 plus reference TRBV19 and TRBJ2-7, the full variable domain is DGGITQSPKYLFRKEGQNVTLSCEQNLNHDAMYWYRQDPGQGLRLIYYSQIVNDFQKGDIAEGYSVSREKKESFPLTVTSAQKNPTAFYLCASSPKPGQLSSYEQYFGPGTRLTVT.

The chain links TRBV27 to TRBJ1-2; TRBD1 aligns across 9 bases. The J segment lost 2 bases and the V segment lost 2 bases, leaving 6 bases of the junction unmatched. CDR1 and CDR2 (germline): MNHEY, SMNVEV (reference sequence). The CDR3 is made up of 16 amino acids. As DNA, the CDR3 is TGTGCCAGCAGTTTACTCGGACAGGGGAGCAACTATGGCTACACCTTC. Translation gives CASSLLGQGSNYGYTF.

The CDR3 reads CASSLSGLASGEQFF. As DNA, the CDR3 is TGTGCCAGCAGCTTGTCGGGACTAGCATCCGGTGAGCAGTTCTTC. This rearrangement joins TRBV5-4 to TRBJ2-1, with TRBD2 matching over 9 bases. V shed 1 base, J shed 9 bases, and the junction held 8 bases outside the gene matches. The CDR3 length is 15 residues. Germline assignment: CDR1 SGHNT and CDR2 YYREEE (reference sequence).

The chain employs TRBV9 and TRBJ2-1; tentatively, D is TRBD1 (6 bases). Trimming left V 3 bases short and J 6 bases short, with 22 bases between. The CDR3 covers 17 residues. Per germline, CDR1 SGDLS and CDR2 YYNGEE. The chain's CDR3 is CASSAQQWTVGANEQFF. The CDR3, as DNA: TGTGCCAGCAGCGCCCAACAATGGACAGTGGGGGCCAATGAGCAGTTCTTC.

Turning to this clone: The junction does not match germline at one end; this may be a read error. CDR3 sequence reads: CSSSLGTVPKTDTQYF. DNA of the CDR3: TGTTCCAGCAGCTTAGGGACAGTCCCGAAGACAGATACGCAGTATTTT. The chain has TRBV7-9 and TRBJ2-3; 7 nucleotides line up with TRBD1. The CDR3 totals 16 residues. Germline V lookup: CDR1 SEHNR, CDR2 FQNEAQ (reference sequence).

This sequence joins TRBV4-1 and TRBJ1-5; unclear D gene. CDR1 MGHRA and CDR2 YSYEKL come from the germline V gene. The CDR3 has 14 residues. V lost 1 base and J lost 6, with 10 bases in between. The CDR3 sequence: CASSQGGTGQPQHF. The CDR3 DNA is TGCGCCAGCAGCCAAGGAGGAACCGGTCAGCCCCAGCATTTT.

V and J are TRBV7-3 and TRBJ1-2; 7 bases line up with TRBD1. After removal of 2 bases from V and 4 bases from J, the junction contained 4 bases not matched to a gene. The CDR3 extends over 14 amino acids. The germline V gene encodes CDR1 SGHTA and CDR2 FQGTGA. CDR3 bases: TGTGCCAGCAGCTTACAGGGGGATGGCTATGGCTACACCTTC. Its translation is CASSLQGDGYGYTF. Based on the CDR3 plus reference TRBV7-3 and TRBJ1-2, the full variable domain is GAGVSQTPSNKVTEKGKYVELRCDPISGHTALYWYRQSLGQGPEFLIYFQGTGAADDSGLPNDRFFAVRPEGSVSTLKIQRTERGDSAVYLCASSLQGDGYGYTFGSGTRLTVV.

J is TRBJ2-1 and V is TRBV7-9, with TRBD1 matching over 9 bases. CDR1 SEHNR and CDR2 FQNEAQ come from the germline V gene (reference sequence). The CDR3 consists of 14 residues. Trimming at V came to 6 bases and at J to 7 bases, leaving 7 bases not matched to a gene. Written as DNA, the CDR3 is TGTGCCAGCAGGGGACAGGGAGGGTGGAATGAGCAGTTCTTC. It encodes CASRGQGGWNEQFF.

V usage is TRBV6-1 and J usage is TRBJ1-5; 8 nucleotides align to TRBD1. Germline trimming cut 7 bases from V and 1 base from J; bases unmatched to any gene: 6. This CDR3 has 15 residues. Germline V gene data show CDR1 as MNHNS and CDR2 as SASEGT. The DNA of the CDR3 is TGTGCCAGCACCCGGGACAGGCTCAGCAATCAGCCCCAGCATTTT. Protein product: CASTRDRLSNQPQHF.

The CDR3 DNA reads as TGTGCCAGCAGCTTATTAGCGGGAGTGTACAATGAGCAGTTCTTC. Translation: CASSLLAGVYNEQFF. This chain connects TRBV7-3 to TRBJ2-1, with 9 bases lining up with TRBD2. Germline trimming cut 2 bases from V and 4 bases from J; bases unmatched to any gene: 3. In germline, CDR1 is SGHTA, CDR2 FQGTGA. The CDR3 consists of 15 residues.

CDR3 in DNA: TGTGCCAGCAGCCCAGGGAGGCCTAGGGGCGGCTACACCTTC. Its translation is CASSPGRPRGGYTF. The V gene is TRBV5-6, the J gene TRBJ1-2, with D possibly being TRBD1 (5 bases). CDR1 and CDR2 (germline): SGHDT, YYEEEE. With 4 bases removed from V and 8 bases from J, the gap between germline ends came to 18 bases. The CDR3 has 14 amino acids.

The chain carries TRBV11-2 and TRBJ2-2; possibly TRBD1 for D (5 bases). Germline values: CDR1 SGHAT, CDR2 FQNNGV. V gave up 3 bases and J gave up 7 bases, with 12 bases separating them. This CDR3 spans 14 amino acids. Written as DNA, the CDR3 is TGTGCCAGCAGCTTGGGGCTATCGGGCGGGGAGCTGTTTTTT. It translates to CASSLGLSGGELFF.

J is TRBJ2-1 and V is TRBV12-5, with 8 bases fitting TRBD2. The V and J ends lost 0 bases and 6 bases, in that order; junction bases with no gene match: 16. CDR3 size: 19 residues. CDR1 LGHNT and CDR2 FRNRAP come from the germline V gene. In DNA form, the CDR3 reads TGTGCTAGTGGTTTGGTCCCACCTATGGCACTAGCGGACCGCAATGAGCAGTTCTTC. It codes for CASGLVPPMALADRNEQFF.

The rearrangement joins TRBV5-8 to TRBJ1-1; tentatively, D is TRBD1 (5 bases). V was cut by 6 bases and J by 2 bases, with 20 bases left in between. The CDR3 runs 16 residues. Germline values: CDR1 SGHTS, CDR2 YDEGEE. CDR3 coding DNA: TGTGCCAGCACCCCAAGGCCTGGGGCCCCTAACACTGAAGCTTTCTTT. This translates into CASTPRPGAPNTEAFF.

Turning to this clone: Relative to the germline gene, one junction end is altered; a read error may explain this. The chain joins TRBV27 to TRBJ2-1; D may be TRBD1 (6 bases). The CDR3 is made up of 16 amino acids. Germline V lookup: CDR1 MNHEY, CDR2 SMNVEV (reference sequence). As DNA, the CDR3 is TGTGCCAGCAGTTTATATGTCCGACAGGTCTACAGTGAGCAGTTCTTC. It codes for CASSLYVRQVYSEQFF.

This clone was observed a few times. CDR3 in DNA: TGTGCCAGCTCTAGGGACAGGGCCCAACAAGAGACCCAGTACTTC. This translates into CASSRDRAQQETQYF. J is TRBJ2-5 and V is TRBV27, with 9 bases fitting TRBD1. Germline V gene data show CDR1 as MNHEY and CDR2 as SMNVEV (reference sequence). The CDR3 runs 15 residues. The J segment lost 2 bases and the V segment lost 8 bases, leaving 9 bases of the junction unmatched.

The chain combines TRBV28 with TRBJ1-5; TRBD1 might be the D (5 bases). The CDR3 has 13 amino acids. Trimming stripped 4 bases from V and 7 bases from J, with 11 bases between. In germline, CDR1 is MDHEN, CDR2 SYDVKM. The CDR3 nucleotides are TGTGCCAGCAGTTCTGGGGGGGACCAGCCCCAGCATTTT. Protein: CASSSGGDQPQHF.

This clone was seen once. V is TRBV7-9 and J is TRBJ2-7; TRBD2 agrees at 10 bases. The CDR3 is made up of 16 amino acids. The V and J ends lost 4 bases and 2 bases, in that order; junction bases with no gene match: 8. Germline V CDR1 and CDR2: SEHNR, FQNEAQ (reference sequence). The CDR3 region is CASSSPLAGATYEQYF. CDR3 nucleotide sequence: TGTGCCAGCAGCTCCCCGCTAGCGGGAGCCACCTACGAGCAGTACTTC.

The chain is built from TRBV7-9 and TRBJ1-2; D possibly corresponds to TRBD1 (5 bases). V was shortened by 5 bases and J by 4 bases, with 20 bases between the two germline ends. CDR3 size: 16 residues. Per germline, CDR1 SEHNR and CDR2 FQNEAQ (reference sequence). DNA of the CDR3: TGTGCCAGCAGCCACCTCAGGCAGGGCCCTCCCTATGGCTACACCTTC. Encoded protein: CASSHLRQGPPYGYTF.

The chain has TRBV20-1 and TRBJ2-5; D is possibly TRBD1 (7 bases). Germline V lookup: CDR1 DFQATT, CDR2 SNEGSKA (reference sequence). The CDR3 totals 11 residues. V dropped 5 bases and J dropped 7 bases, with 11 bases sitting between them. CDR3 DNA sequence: TGCAGTGCTCATCAGGGGGGGACCCAGTACTTC. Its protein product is CSAHQGGTQYF.

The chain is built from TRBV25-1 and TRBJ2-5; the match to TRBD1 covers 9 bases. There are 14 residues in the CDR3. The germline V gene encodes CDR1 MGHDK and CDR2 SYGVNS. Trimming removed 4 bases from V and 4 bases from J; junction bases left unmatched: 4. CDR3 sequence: CASSVTGGIETQYF. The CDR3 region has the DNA TGTGCCAGCAGTGTAACAGGGGGCATAGAGACCCAGTACTTC.

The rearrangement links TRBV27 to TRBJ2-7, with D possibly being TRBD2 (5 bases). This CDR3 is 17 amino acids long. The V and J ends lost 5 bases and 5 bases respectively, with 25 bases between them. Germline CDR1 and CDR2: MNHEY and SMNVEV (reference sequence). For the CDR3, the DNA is TGTGCCAGCAGTCACCCGATTCTAGCTTCGAGGGTAAACGAGCAGTACTTC. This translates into CASSHPILASRVNEQYF.

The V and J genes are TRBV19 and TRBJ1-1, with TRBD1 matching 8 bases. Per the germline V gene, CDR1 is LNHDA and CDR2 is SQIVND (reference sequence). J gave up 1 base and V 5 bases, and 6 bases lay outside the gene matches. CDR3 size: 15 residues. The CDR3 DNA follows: TGTGCCAGTAGTCCCCAGGGGGCCCAGAACACTGAAGCTTTCTTT. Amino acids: CASSPQGAQNTEAFF.